What follows is one TCR beta chain and its context. The CDR3 extends over 16 amino acids. V dropped 7 bases and J dropped 4 bases, with 23 bases sitting between them. Germline lookup yields CDR1 SQVTM and CDR2 ANQGSEA. TCRdb reprocessed the RT-PCR reads with MiXCR, giving one entry per CDR3 protein. The sample consists of more than 450,000 distinct CDR3 sequences, 10% to 15% of them appearing once. This specimen belongs to a study of response to subunit inactivated influenza vaccine. This clonotype originated in a man over 45 who received an inactivated influenza vaccine. J is TRBJ2-1 and V is TRBV29-1; D is perhaps TRBD1 or TRBD2 (5 bases each). Sample: PBMCs from blood, taken on the day of vaccination. In nucleotides, the CDR3 is TGCAGCGCCTCGGCGGCCTGGGACGGAGGTTACAATGAGCAGTTCTTC. Its protein is CSASAAWDGGYNEQFF.